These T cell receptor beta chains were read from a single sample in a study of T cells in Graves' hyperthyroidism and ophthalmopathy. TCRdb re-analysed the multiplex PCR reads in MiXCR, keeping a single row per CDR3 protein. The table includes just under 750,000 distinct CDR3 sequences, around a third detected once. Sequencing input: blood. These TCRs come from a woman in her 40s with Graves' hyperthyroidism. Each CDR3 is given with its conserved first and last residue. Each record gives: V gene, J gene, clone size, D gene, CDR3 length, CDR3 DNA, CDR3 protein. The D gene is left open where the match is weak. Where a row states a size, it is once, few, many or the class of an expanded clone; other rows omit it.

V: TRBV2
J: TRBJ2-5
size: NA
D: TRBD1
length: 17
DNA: TGTGCCAGCCGCACCCCTCTCCGGGACAGGGGATGGGAGACCCAGTACTTC
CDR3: CASRTPLRDRGWETQYF

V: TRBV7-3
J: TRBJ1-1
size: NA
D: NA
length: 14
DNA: TGTGCCAGCAGCCTTTACCCGGAGAACACTGAAGCTTTCTTT
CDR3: CASSLYPENTEAFF

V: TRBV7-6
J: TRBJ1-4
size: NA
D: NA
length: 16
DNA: TGTGCCAGCAGCCCAGCTTACTACCTGCCTGAGGAAAAACTGTTTTTT
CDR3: CASSPAYYLPEEKLFF

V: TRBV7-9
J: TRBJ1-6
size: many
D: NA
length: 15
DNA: TGTGCCAGCAGCCCCCGCCGGTGGAGGGCGGAACCCCTCCACTTT
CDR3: CASSPRRWRAEPLHF

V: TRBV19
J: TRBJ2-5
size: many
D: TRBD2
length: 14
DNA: TGTGCCAGTAGTGCCCCTAGCGGGACTAAGACCCAGTACTTC
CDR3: CASSAPSGTKTQYF

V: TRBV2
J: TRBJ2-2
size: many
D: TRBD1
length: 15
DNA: TGTGCCAGCAATTTGGGACAGCCTAGCACCGGGGAGCTGTTTTTT
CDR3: CASNLGQPSTGELFF

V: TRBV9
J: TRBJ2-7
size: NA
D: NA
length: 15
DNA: TGTGCCAGCAGCGTTAGTAGCGGACTCACCTACGAGCAGTACTTC
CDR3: CASSVSSGLTYEQYF

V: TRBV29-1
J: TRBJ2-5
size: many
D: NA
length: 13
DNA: TGCAGCGTTGAAGGGCAGTATCAAGAGACCCAGTACTTC
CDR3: CSVEGQYQETQYF

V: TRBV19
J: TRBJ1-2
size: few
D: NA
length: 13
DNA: TGTGCCAGTAGCGAAAGGGGAGCCTATGGCTACACCTTC
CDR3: CASSERGAYGYTF

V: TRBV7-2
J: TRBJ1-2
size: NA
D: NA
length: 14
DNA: TGTGCCAGCAGCTTAGACCCGGGCTCCAATGGCTACACCTTC
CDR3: CASSLDPGSNGYTF

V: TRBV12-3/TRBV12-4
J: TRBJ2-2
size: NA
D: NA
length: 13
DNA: TGTGCCAGCGGTGGGAGCCTCACCGGGGAGCTGTTTTTT
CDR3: CASGGSLTGELFF

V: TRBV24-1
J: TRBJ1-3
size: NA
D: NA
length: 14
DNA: TGTGCCACCAGTGACCACAGGTCTGGAAACACCATATATTTT
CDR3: CATSDHRSGNTIYF

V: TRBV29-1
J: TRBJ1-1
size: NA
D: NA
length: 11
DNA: TGCAGCGTTGGGGGTAGCCCAGGGGCTTTCTTT
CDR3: CSVGGSPGAFF

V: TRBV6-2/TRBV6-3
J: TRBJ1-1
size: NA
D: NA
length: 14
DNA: TGTGCCAGCAGTTACAAGGGGATCGGCACTGAAGCTTTCTTT
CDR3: CASSYKGIGTEAFF

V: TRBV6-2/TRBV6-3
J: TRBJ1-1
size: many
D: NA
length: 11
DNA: TGTGCCAGCAGTCACCACACTGAAGCTTTCTTT
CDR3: CASSHHTEAFF

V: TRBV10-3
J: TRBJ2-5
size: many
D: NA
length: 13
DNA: TGTGCCATCAGTGTCGGGGAATGGGAGACCCAGTACTTC
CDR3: CAISVGEWETQYF

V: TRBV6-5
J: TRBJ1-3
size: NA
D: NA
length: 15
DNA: TGTGCCAGCAGTTCAATCGGGGCGCGCGGAAACACCATATATTTT
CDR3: CASSSIGARGNTIYF

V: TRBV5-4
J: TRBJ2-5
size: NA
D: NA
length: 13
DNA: TGTGCCAGCAGCTTGGTGATGGGTCGGACCCAGTACTTC
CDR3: CASSLVMGRTQYF

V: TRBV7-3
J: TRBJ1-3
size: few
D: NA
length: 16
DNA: TGTGCCAGCAGCTTGGTTACAGGGAGCTCTGGAAACACCATATATTTT
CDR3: CASSLVTGSSGNTIYF

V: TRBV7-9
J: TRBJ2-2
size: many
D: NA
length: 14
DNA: TGTGCCAGCGAGAAGGCCGGGAACACCGGGGAGCTGTTTTTT
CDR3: CASEKAGNTGELFF

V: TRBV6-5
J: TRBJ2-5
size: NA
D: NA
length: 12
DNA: TGTGCCAGCACCCGAACCCAAGAGACCCAGTACTTC
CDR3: CASTRTQETQYF

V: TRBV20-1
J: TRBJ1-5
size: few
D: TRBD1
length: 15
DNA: TGCAGTGCAAACACAGGGGGCGGTAGCAATCAGCCCCAGCATTTT
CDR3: CSANTGGGSNQPQHF

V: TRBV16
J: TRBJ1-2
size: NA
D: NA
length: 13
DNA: TGTGCCAGCAGCCAGTGGACAGAAGGTGGCTACACCTTC
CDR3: CASSQWTEGGYTF

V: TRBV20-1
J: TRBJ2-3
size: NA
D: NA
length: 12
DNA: TGCAGCGCTCCTTACGGCACAGATACGCAGTATTTT
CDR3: CSAPYGTDTQYF

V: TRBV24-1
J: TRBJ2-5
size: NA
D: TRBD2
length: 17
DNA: TGTGCCACCAGTGATCGAGCCGGGACTATACCCCAAGGGACCCAGTACTTC
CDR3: CATSDRAGTIPQGTQYF

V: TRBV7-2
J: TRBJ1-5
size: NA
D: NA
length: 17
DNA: TGTGCCAGCAGCTTACGGGGTGGGTTCGATAGCAATCAGCCCCAGCATTTT
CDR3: CASSLRGGFDSNQPQHF

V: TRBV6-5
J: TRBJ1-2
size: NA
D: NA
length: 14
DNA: TGTGCCAGCAGTTACGGAGTCAGAGCCTATGGCTACACCTTC
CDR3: CASSYGVRAYGYTF

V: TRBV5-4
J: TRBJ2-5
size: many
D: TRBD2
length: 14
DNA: TGTGCCAGCAGCCTTCGGGGAGGGCAAGAGACCCAGTACTTC
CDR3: CASSLRGGQETQYF